What follows are 18 T cell receptor beta chains derived from one specimen sequenced in a study of long-term antiretroviral therapy in people with HIV. At the survey level, the v3.0 immunoSEQ assay was run. Sequenced by immunoSEQ multiplex PCR; TCRdb stores in-frame clones only, minus some. The table includes tens of thousands of clones, 75% to 90% detected once. Here the sequenced sample was unsorted PBMCs, taken about 5 years before starting antiretroviral therapy. These receptors were collected from a man aged 50-59 years with HIV.

The rearrangement joins TRBV10-3 to TRBJ1-2; 8 bases agree with TRBD1. This CDR3 contains 17 residues. Looked up from germline, CDR1 is ENHRY and CDR2 is SYGVKD. Losses at the gene ends were 4 bases for V and 2 bases for J; bases not matched to a gene: 12. The CDR3 here is CAISAGTGTKANYGYTF. CDR3 in DNA: TGTGCCATCAGTGCGGGGACAGGTACTAAGGCGAACTATGGCTACACCTTC.

The genes are TRBV9 and TRBJ1-3, with 7 bases lining up with TRBD1. Germline loops: CDR1 SGDLS, CDR2 YYNGEE. The CDR3 extends over 14 amino acids. Germline trimming cut 4 bases from V and 6 bases from J; bases unmatched to any gene: 7. The CDR3 region is CASSPDREVNTIYF. The CDR3, as DNA: TGTGCCAGCAGCCCCGACAGGGAGGTAAACACCATATATTTT.

V gene TRBV18 combines with J gene TRBJ1-5; D call uncertain. With 4 bases removed from V and 4 bases from J, the gap between germline ends came to 20 bases. The CDR3 extends over 17 amino acids. The germline gives CDR1 KGHSH, CDR2 LQKENI. The CDR3 DNA sequence: TGTGCCAGCTCACGGACCCGGGGAATGGGCGGAAATCAGCCCCAGCATTTT. It codes for CASSRTRGMGGNQPQHF.

This clone occurred a few times. V and J are TRBV2 and TRBJ2-7; D call uncertain. The CDR3 is made up of 16 amino acids. The V gene's germline CDR1 is SNHLY and CDR2 FYNNEI. V lost 4 bases and J 0 bases, leaving 16 bases between the germline ends. The CDR3 nucleotides read TGTGCCAGCAGTGGGGAAGAGGTTAAGAGCTCCTACGAGCAGTACTTC. Translated, it gives CASSGEEVKSSYEQYF.

This clone has a single count. The V call is TRBV6-5, the J call TRBJ2-7; unclear D gene. V was shortened by 2 bases and J by 0 bases, with 11 bases between the two germline ends. Germline V lookup: CDR1 MNHEY, CDR2 SVGAGI. The CDR3 extends over 15 amino acids. The CDR3 loop reads CASSYASAYSYEQYF. The CDR3 region has the DNA TGTGCCAGCAGTTACGCTTCCGCATACTCCTACGAGCAGTACTTC.

The chain recombines TRBV4-3 with TRBJ1-2, with TRBD1 as a possible D gene (5 bases). V lost 0 bases and J 2 bases, leaving 16 bases between the germline ends. The CDR3 has 17 residues. Germline CDR1 and CDR2: LGHNA and YSLEER. The CDR3 bases are TGCGCCAGCAGCCAAGATCAAGGGGCAGGGTTAAACTATGGCTACACCTTC. This translates into CASSQDQGAGLNYGYTF.

This rearrangement joins TRBV5-1 to TRBJ2-3, with D perhaps matching TRBD2 (6 bases). Trimming removed 1 base from V and 6 bases from J, with 18 bases in between. Germline CDR1 SGHRS, CDR2 YFSETQ. This CDR3 has 16 residues. The DNA of the CDR3 is TGCGCCAGCAGCTTGTGGTCCGGAGGGTTGGGTGATACGCAGTATTTT. It specifies CASSLWSGGLGDTQYF.

The genes are TRBV7-2 and TRBJ1-1, with D possibly matching TRBD1 (5 bases). Germline CDR1 reads SGHTA; CDR2 reads FQGNSA. Trimming stripped 2 bases from V and 1 base from J, with 11 bases between. This CDR3 spans 15 amino acids. The CDR3: CASSLYRTPNTEAFF. In DNA, the CDR3 is TGTGCCAGCAGCTTATATAGGACACCGAACACTGAAGCTTTCTTT. The full variable domain, completed using reference TRBV7-2 and TRBJ1-1, is GAGVSQSPSNKVTEKGKDVELRCDPISGHTALYWYRQSLGQGLEFLIYFQGNSAPDKSGLPSDRFSAERTGGSVSTLTIQRTQQEDSAVYLCASSLYRTPNTEAFFGQGTRLTVV.

The chain has TRBV7-7 and TRBJ2-5, with TRBD1 identical over 10 bases. Germline V gene sequence: CDR1 SSHAT, CDR2 FNYEAQ (reference sequence). This CDR3 is 16 amino acids long. Losses at the gene ends were 5 bases for V and 2 bases for J; bases not matched to a gene: 8. The CDR3 loop is CASSRAGTGAQETQYF. As DNA, the CDR3 is TGTGCCAGCAGCCGAGCGGGGACAGGGGCGCAAGAGACCCAGTACTTC.

This clone was observed a handful of times. DNA of the CDR3: TGTGCCAGCGCCAGGGACGGTTCAGAGCAGTACTTC. Translating gives CASARDGSEQYF. V usage is TRBV27 and J usage is TRBJ2-7, with D possibly called TRBD1 or TRBD2 (5 bases each). V gave up 8 bases and J gave up 7 bases, with 15 bases separating them. The CDR3 runs 12 residues. Germline CDR1 is MNHEY and CDR2 is SMNVEV (reference sequence).

This clone was seen only once. The chain employs TRBV4-3 and TRBJ2-5, with 11 bases identical to TRBD2. With 4 bases clipped from V and 2 bases from J, the junction kept 12 bases outside the gene matches. From germline, CDR1 is LGHNA and CDR2 YSLEER. The CDR3 covers 18 residues. The CDR3 is CASSRRPTSGGRQETQYF. The CDR3 region has the DNA TGCGCCAGCAGCCGGCGCCCCACTAGCGGGGGTAGGCAAGAGACCCAGTACTTC.

The V call is TRBV6-1, the J call TRBJ2-1, with 10 bases that match TRBD2. V dropped 7 bases and J dropped 8; count of bases not matched to a gene: 8. This CDR3 has 14 residues. Germline V gene sequence: CDR1 MNHNS, CDR2 SASEGT. The CDR3 spells CASKGLAGGYEQFF. CDR3 bases: TGTGCCAGCAAGGGTTTAGCGGGGGGTTATGAGCAGTTCTTC.

The V and J genes are TRBV6-5 and TRBJ1-4, with D possibly matching TRBD1 (5 bases). Germline lookup yields CDR1 MNHEY and CDR2 SVGAGI. V lost 6 bases and J lost 0, with 11 bases in between. The CDR3 is 15 amino acids. The CDR3 is CASRRRQSTNEKLFF. CDR3 nucleotide sequence: TGTGCCAGCAGGCGAAGACAGTCAACTAATGAAAAACTGTTTTTT.

J is TRBJ1-2 and V is TRBV15; D is undetermined. The CDR3 runs to 15 residues. Trimming pared 1 base from V and 0 bases from J, leaving 9 bases between. CDR1 is LNHNV and CDR2 is YYDKDF in the germline V gene (reference sequence). In DNA form, the CDR3 reads TGTGCCACCAGCAGAGGACAAGCCTCTAACTATGGCTACACCTTC. Protein sequence: CATSRGQASNYGYTF.

This chain connects TRBV7-2 to TRBJ1-5, with D maybe TRBD1 (5 bases). Germline values: CDR1 SGHTA, CDR2 FQGNSA. This CDR3 has 13 residues. Trimming took off 4 bases at V and 7 bases at J, with 11 bases between the two ends. The CDR3 region is CASSSGGAQPQHF. The DNA of the CDR3 is TGTGCCAGCAGCTCCGGAGGGGCGCAGCCCCAGCATTTT.

J is TRBJ2-5 and V is TRBV9, with D perhaps matching TRBD1 or TRBD2 (5 bases each). Germline V CDR1 and CDR2: SGDLS, YYNGEE. This CDR3 has 19 amino acids. Trimming removed 0 bases at V and 0 bases at J, with 21 bases between. CDR3 residues: CASSVGVGGSWMDQETQYF. In DNA, the CDR3 is TGTGCCAGCAGCGTAGGGGTTGGGGGATCTTGGATGGACCAAGAGACCCAGTACTTC.

This clone was recorded once. This chain connects TRBV4-3 to TRBJ1-4, with 8 bases that match TRBD1. The CDR3 is made up of 16 amino acids. Germline values: CDR1 LGHNA, CDR2 YSLEER. The V segment lost 3 bases and the J segment 4 bases; nucleotides outside the gene matches: 7. The CDR3 here is CASSHSTGDLNEKLFF. CDR3 DNA sequence: TGCGCCAGCAGCCACTCGACAGGGGACCTTAATGAAAAACTGTTTTTT.

This chain uses TRBV7-2 with TRBJ2-1, with D possibly being TRBD1 or TRBD2 (6 bases each). V lost 3 bases and J lost 7, with 22 bases in between. Germline values: CDR1 SGHTA, CDR2 FQGNSA. CDR3 size: 17 residues. The CDR3 DNA sequence: TGTGCCAGCAGCTTGGGGGGCGGGACCCTCTCGGGGAATGAGCAGTTCTTC. Its translation is CASSLGGGTLSGNEQFF.